The 12 T cell receptor beta chains in this list originate from one sample, sequenced in a study of radiotherapy plus CTLA-4 blockade in lung cancer. TCRdb's table, derived via immunoSEQ multiplex PCR, lists solely in-frame clones and lacks some. This sample yields 13,000 to 15,000 clones, of which about 90% are seen a single time; approximately 15% belongs to the top ten. The specimen was peripheral blood, collected from a patient treated with radiotherapy plus ipilimumab. The receptors come from a human donor with non-small cell lung cancer that progressed on radiotherapy plus ipilimumab. Some clones in this sample may be carry-over from other donors' samples.

This clone has only a few counts. The chain joins TRBV7-2 to TRBJ2-5, with TRBD1 matching over 8 bases. V was pared by 0 bases and J by 4 bases, with 7 bases of the junction left unmatched. Germline V gene data show CDR1 as SGHTA and CDR2 as FQGNSA. This CDR3 has 16 residues. CDR3 loop: CASSLARTGPGETQYF. DNA for the CDR3: TGTGCCAGCAGCTTAGCACGGACAGGGCCAGGAGAGACCCAGTACTTC.

V and J are TRBV28 and TRBJ1-5; no clear D. V lost 2 bases to trimming and J lost 7 bases, with 9 bases between them. This CDR3 has 13 amino acids. Germline CDR1 MDHEN, CDR2 SYDVKM. CDR3 nucleotide sequence: TGTGCCAGCAGTTTACACCGGGAACAGCCCCAGCATTTT. Translation gives CASSLHREQPQHF.

The rearrangement joins TRBV5-1 to TRBJ2-2; 7 bases agree with TRBD1. Germline V gene lookup returns CDR1 SGHRS and CDR2 YFSETQ. There are 15 residues in the CDR3. J gave up 3 bases and V 2 bases, and 4 bases lay outside the gene matches. The CDR3 protein is CASSLKQGDTGELFF. The CDR3 DNA is TGCGCCAGCAGCTTAAAGCAGGGGGACACCGGGGAGCTGTTTTTT.

This clone has just one count. The chain is built from TRBV5-1 and TRBJ1-1; 7 positions agree with TRBD1. V dropped 1 base and J dropped 7; count of bases not matched to a gene: 7. Germline values: CDR1 SGHRS, CDR2 YFSETQ. This CDR3 comprises 14 residues. The CDR3 loop reads CASSLTGVNGEAFF. DNA of the CDR3: TGCGCCAGCAGCTTGACAGGGGTGAATGGTGAAGCTTTCTTT.

This clone was picked up a small number of times. The chain employs TRBV6-1 and TRBJ2-7, with 8 positions matching TRBD2. Germline V gene lookup returns CDR1 MNHNS and CDR2 SASEGT. The CDR3 extends over 15 amino acids. Unmatched junction bases numbered 3, after V lost 2 bases and J lost 0 bases. The CDR3 DNA follows: TGTGCCAGCAGTGAATCGGGGGGGAGCTCCTACGAGCAGTACTTC. This translates into CASSESGGSSYEQYF.

The rearrangement uses TRBV5-1 and TRBJ2-3, with D unclear. CDR3 length: 12 amino acids. Germline V gives CDR1 SGHRS, CDR2 YFSETQ. The V end was cut by 1 base, the J end by 3 bases, with 3 bases between. For the CDR3, the DNA is TGCGCCAGCAGCTTGCGTACAGATACGCAGTATTTT. This gives the protein CASSLRTDTQYF. Together with reference TRBV5-1 and TRBJ2-3, the CDR3 gives the full variable domain: KAGVTQTPRYLIKTRGQQVTLSCSPISGHRSVSWYQQTPGQGLQFLFEYFSETQRNKGNFPGRFSGRQFSNSRSEMNVSTLELGDSALYLCASSLRTDTQYFGPGTRLTVL.

The V and J genes are TRBV15 and TRBJ2-1, with 8 bases matching TRBD1. The CDR3 totals 15 residues. CDR1 is LNHNV and CDR2 is YYDKDF in the germline V gene (reference sequence). V shed 0 bases and J 8 bases; nucleotides not matched to a gene: 6. The chain's CDR3 is CATSREWQGAHEQFF. The DNA of the CDR3 is TGTGCCACCAGCAGAGAGTGGCAGGGGGCCCATGAGCAGTTCTTC.

The V call is TRBV10-1, the J call TRBJ2-2; D may correspond to TRBD1 or TRBD2 (6 bases each). Deletions cut 10 bases from V and 0 bases from J, with 12 bases between. Germline V CDR1 and CDR2: WNHNN, SYGVQD (reference sequence). CDR3 size: 14 residues. Here the CDR3 reads CATRRDTNTGELFF. In DNA form, the CDR3 reads TGCGCCACCAGGAGGGACACGAACACCGGGGAGCTGTTTTTT.

The chain employs TRBV7-9 and TRBJ2-7, with a weak D call TRBD1 (5 bases). Trimming removed 2 bases at V and 0 bases at J, with 11 bases between. The CDR3 runs to 15 residues. In germline, CDR1 is SEHNR, CDR2 FQNEAQ (reference sequence). Here the CDR3 DNA reads TGTGCCAGCAGCTTATACCAGGGCCTCTCCTACGAGCAGTACTTC. Translating it yields CASSLYQGLSYEQYF.

In its sample, this clone was seen a few times. V usage is TRBV6-1 and J usage is TRBJ2-7; the match to TRBD1 covers 8 bases. The V gene end was trimmed by 3 bases and the J gene end by 0 bases; junction bases not matched to a gene: 7. Germline CDR1 MNHNS, CDR2 SASEGT. The CDR3 length is 16 residues. CDR3: CASSDPSRGLSYEQYF. DNA for the CDR3: TGTGCCAGCAGTGATCCGAGCAGGGGGCTCTCCTACGAGCAGTACTTC.

This chain links TRBV11-2 with TRBJ2-3, with TRBD1 as a possible D gene (6 bases). CDR1 SGHAT and CDR2 FQNNGV come from the germline V gene. The CDR3 has 17 amino acids. V was pared by 3 bases and J by 0 bases, with 16 bases between. CDR3 region: CASSFSVGTFSTDTQYF. In nucleotides, the CDR3 is TGTGCCAGCAGCTTCTCAGTCGGGACATTCAGCACAGATACGCAGTATTTT.

The gene calls are TRBV6-4 and TRBJ2-1; 9 bases fit TRBD1. Trimming removed 2 bases from V and 6 bases from J; junction bases left unmatched: 2. This CDR3 is 14 amino acids long. The V gene's germline CDR1 is MRHNA and CDR2 SNTAGT. The CDR3 sequence is CASSDGTGLNEQFF. CDR3 nucleotides: TGTGCCAGCAGTGACGGGACAGGGCTCAATGAGCAGTTCTTC.